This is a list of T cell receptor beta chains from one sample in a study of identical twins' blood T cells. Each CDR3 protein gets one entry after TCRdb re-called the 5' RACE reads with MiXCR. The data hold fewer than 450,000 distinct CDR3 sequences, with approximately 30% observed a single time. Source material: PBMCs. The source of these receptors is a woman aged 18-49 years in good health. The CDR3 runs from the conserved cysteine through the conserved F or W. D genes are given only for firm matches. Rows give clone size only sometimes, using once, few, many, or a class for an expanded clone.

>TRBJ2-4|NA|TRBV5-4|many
CASSFGPTGNIQYF
TGTGCCAGCAGCTTTGGCCCCACGGGAAACATTCAGTACTTC
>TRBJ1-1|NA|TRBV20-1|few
CSAREDSYTEAFF
TGCAGTGCTAGAGAAGATTCGTACACTGAAGCTTTCTTT
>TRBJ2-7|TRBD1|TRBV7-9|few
CASSHRDRVYEQYF
TGTGCCAGCAGCCACCGGGACAGGGTTTACGAGCAGTACTTC
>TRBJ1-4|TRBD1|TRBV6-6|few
CASRDRTNEKLFF
TGTGCCAGCAGGGACAGGACAAATGAAAAACTGTTTTTT
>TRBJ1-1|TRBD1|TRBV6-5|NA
CASSRTDRATEAFF
TGTGCCAGCAGTAGAACGGACAGGGCCACTGAAGCTTTCTTT
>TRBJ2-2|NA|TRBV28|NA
CASSLFRTANTGELFF
TGTGCCAGCAGTTTATTTCGGACAGCGAACACCGGGGAGCTGTTTTTT
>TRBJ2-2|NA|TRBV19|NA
CASSPDPPGATGELFF
TGTGCCAGTAGTCCCGACCCACCAGGGGCCACCGGGGAGCTGTTTTTT
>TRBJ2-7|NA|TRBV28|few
CASSLHREQYF
TGTGCCAGCAGTTTACATCGCGAGCAGTACTTC
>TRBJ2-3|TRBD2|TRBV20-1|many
CSATSGRLTDTQYF
TGCAGTGCCACTAGCGGGAGACTGACAGATACGCAGTATTTT
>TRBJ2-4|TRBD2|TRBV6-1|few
CASSEGGGGFIQYF
TGTGCCAGCAGTGAAGGGGGGGGAGGGTTCATTCAGTACTTC
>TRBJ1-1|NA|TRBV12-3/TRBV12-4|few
CASSLRPQNTEAFF
TGTGCCAGCAGTTTAAGGCCTCAGAACACTGAAGCTTTCTTT
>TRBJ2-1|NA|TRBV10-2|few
CASGWVSDNEQFF
TGCGCCAGCGGTTGGGTGTCGGACAATGAGCAGTTCTTC
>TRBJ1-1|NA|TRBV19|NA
CASIAPNTEAFF
TGTGCCAGTATAGCACCTAACACTGAAGCTTTCTTT
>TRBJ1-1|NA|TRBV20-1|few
CSASDLRFGVGTEAFF
TGCAGTGCTAGCGATTTAAGGTTTGGGGTGGGCACTGAAGCTTTCTTT
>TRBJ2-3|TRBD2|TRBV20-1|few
CSARSHFRRLAGTDTQYF
TGCAGTGCCCGATCCCACTTCCGCCGACTAGCGGGCACAGATACGCAGTATTTT
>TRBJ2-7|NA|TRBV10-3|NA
CAISGHPAYYEQYF
TGTGCCATCAGCGGACACCCCGCCTACTACGAGCAGTACTTC
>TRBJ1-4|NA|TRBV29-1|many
CSVETPGKLFF
TGCAGCGTTGAAACACCCGGAAAACTGTTTTTT
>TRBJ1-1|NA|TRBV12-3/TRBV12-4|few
CASRAGGGTEAFF
TGTGCCAGCAGGGCCGGGGGGGGCACTGAAGCTTTCTTT
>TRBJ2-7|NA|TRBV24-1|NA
CATSDSGRSSYEQYF
TGTGCCACCAGTGATTCCGGACGCAGCTCCTACGAGCAGTACTTC
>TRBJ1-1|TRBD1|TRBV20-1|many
CSAREVGQGVMYTEAFF
TGCAGTGCTAGAGAGGTGGGACAGGGAGTGATGTACACTGAAGCTTTCTTT
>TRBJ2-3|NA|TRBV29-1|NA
CGVVIADTQYF
TGCGGCGTTGTGATAGCAGATACGCAGTATTTT
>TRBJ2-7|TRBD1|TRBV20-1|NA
CSANRGPKSEQYF
TGCAGTGCTAACAGGGGCCCCAAGTCCGAGCAGTACTTC
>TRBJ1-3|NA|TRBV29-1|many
CSVDGISGNTIYF
TGCAGCGTTGATGGGATCTCTGGAAACACCATATATTTT
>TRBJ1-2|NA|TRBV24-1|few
CATSGRGDGGYTF
TGTGCCACCAGTGGACGGGGGGACGGCGGCTACACCTTC
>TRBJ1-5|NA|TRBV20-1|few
CSAPDRNNQPQHF
TGCAGTGCCCCCGACAGGAACAATCAGCCCCAGCATTTT
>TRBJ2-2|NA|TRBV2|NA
CASRAGTKTGELFF
TGTGCCAGCAGGGCCGGGACAAAAACCGGGGAGCTGTTTTTT
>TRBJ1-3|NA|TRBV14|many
CASSQVGSGTGNTIYF
TGTGCCAGCAGCCAAGTCGGGTCAGGAACTGGAAACACCATATATTTT
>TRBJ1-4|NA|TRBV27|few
CASSFYRANEKLFF
TGTGCCAGCAGTTTCTACAGAGCTAATGAAAAACTGTTTTTT
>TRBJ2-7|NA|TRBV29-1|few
CSAGGGADYSYEQYF
TGCAGCGCCGGAGGTGGGGCCGACTATTCCTACGAGCAGTACTTC
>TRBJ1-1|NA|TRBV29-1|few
CSAAMGGASAFF
TGCAGCGCCGCAATGGGGGGGGCGTCAGCTTTCTTT
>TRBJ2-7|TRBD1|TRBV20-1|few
CSAPGQTYEQYF
TGCAGTGCGCCGGGACAGACCTACGAGCAGTACTTC
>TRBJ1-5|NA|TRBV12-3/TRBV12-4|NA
CASSFGGPGNQPQHF
TGTGCCAGCAGTTTTGGGGGGCCTGGCAATCAGCCCCAGCATTTT
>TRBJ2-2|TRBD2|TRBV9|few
CASSAKAGGSTGELFF
TGTGCCAGCAGCGCTAAAGCGGGAGGATCCACCGGGGAGCTGTTTTTT
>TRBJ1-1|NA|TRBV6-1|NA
CATLVNTEAFF
TGTGCCACCCTCGTGAACACTGAAGCTTTCTTT
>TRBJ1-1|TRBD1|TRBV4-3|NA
CASSRGTVKRTEAFF
TGCGCCAGCAGCCGGGGGACAGTTAAACGCACTGAAGCTTTCTTT
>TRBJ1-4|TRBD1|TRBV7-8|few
CASSPRQGITNEKLFF
TGTGCCAGCAGCCCCCGACAGGGGATAACTAATGAAAAACTGTTTTTT
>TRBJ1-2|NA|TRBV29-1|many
CSVGPGHLYGYTF
TGCAGCGTTGGCCCAGGCCATCTCTATGGCTACACCTTC
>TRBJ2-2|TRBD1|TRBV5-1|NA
CASSLLDRSTGELFF
TGCGCCAGCAGCTTGTTGGACAGGTCGACCGGGGAGCTGTTTTTT
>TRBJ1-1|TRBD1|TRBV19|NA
CASIRLGGQGMNTEAFF
TGTGCCAGTATTCGATTAGGGGGACAGGGAATGAACACTGAAGCTTTCTTT
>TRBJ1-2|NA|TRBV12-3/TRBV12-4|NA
CASSSSQGFFNYGYTF
TGTGCCAGCAGTTCATCCCAGGGGTTCTTCAACTATGGCTACACCTTC
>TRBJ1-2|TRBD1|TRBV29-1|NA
CSVALRGLYGYTF
TGCAGCGTTGCCCTAAGGGGGCTCTATGGCTACACCTTC
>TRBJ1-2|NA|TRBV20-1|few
CSARDLGSNYGYTF
TGCAGTGCTAGAGATCTAGGGTCTAACTATGGCTACACCTTC
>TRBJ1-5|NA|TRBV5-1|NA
CASSLTTRGYNQPQHF
TGCGCCAGCAGCCTCACCACTAGGGGGTACAATCAGCCCCAGCATTTT
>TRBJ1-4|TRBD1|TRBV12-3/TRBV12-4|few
CANRDRFGKLFF
TGTGCCAACCGGGACAGGTTCGGAAAACTGTTTTTT
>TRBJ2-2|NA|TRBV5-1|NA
CASSLGSLNTGELFF
TGCGCCAGCAGCTTGGGAAGCCTAAACACCGGGGAGCTGTTTTTT
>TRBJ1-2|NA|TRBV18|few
CASSRETVYEYTF
TGTGCCAGCTCAAGGGAGACGGTCTATGAATACACCTTC
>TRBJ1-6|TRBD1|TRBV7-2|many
CASSFHRGNSPLHF
TGTGCCAGCAGCTTTCACAGGGGGAATTCACCCCTCCACTTT
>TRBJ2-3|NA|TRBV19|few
CAGSKEASPQYF
TGTGCCGGTAGTAAGGAGGCTTCCCCGCAGTATTTT
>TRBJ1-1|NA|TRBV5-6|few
CASSLFEGVGNTEAFF
TGTGCCAGCAGCTTGTTCGAAGGGGTTGGGAACACTGAAGCTTTCTTT
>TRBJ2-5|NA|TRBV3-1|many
CASSQGLEQETQYF
TGCGCCAGCAGCCAAGGACTGGAACAAGAGACCCAGTACTTC
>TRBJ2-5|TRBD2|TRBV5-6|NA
CASSPKPATSGKETQYF
TGTGCCAGCAGCCCTAAACCGGCGACTAGCGGAAAAGAGACCCAGTACTTC
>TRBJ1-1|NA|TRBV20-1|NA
CSARGLEAFF
TGCAGTGCTAGAGGACTTGAAGCTTTCTTT
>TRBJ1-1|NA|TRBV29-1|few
CSVAGPHGAFF
TGCAGCGTTGCCGGACCCCACGGAGCTTTCTTT